These 5 T cell receptor beta chains came from one sample sequenced in a study of blood T cells in healthy people across ages (dated by TCRdb to between 2014 and 2017). Preparation of the library involved 5' RACE. Reads for this sample came from an Illumina HiSeq 2500. A second PCR of about 7 to 12 cycles was performed with a sample-barcoded 5' primer and a J-beta primer mix. In TCRdb, the public reads were trimmed at Q25 with fastp and aligned with MiXCR, with productive beta chains retained. Rows with one shared CDR3 protein collapse into an entry with the most common genes and DNA. The sample table shows 600,000 to 1,000,000 distinct CDR3 sequences, and 20% to 30% are seen once. The ten most abundant clones make up under 4% of the sample. This sample also belongs to another study, concerning T cells of mothers and their children.

The sequencing input was blood. The source is a boy aged 5-17 years in good health.

The V gene is TRBV24-1, the J gene TRBJ2-7; 9 nucleotides line up with TRBD2. V was clipped by 0 bases and J by 1 base; unmatched bases: 6. This CDR3 region has 17 residues. Germline V lookup: CDR1 KGHDR, CDR2 SFDVKD. The CDR3 coding sequence is TGTGCCACCAGTGATTTGTATTGGCGGGAGGGATCCTACGAGCAGTACTTC. Its protein product is CATSDLYWREGSYEQYF.

This clonotype has a handful of counts. The V call is TRBV12-5, the J call TRBJ2-3; D call uncertain. Trimming pared 7 bases from V and 3 bases from J, leaving 5 bases between. This CDR3 contains 11 residues. Germline V gives CDR1 LGHNT, CDR2 FRNRAP. The CDR3 here is CASAVTDTQYF. In DNA form, the CDR3 reads TGTGCTAGTGCCGTTACAGATACGCAGTATTTT.

The V call is TRBV7-9, the J call TRBJ1-5, with D uncertain. This CDR3 contains 15 residues. CDR1 is SEHNR, CDR2 FQNEAQ, per germline (reference sequence). Trimming removed 1 base from V and 0 bases from J, with 7 bases in between. CDR3 nucleotide sequence: TGTGCCAGCAGCTTAGTTGGGTCTAGCAATCAGCCCCAGCATTTT. Protein sequence: CASSLVGSSNQPQHF.

This clonotype occurred once. The CDR3 protein is CASSRQGSVYEQYF. In nucleotides, the CDR3 is TGTGCCAGCAGTAGACAGGGCTCGGTCTACGAGCAGTACTTC. The gene calls are TRBV27 and TRBJ2-7; TRBD1 aligns across 7 bases. There are 14 residues in the CDR3. The J segment lost 3 bases and the V segment lost 5 bases, leaving 7 bases of the junction unmatched. Germline V gene sequence: CDR1 MNHEY, CDR2 SMNVEV (reference sequence).

The chain uses TRBV29-1 and TRBJ2-7; D unresolved. Trimming left V 6 bases short and J 5 bases short, with 8 bases between. The CDR3 has 10 amino acids. Germline CDR1 SQVTM, CDR2 ANQGSEA. The CDR3 is CSVYDNEQYF. For the CDR3, the DNA is TGCAGCGTCTATGACAACGAGCAGTACTTC.